The clone carrying this T cell receptor beta chain showed up many times. What it recognizes is unknown. The read stops 3 residues short of the end of the CDR3; the missing end is completed from the germline J gene. The sample comes from a study of T cell clonality in common variable immunodeficiency. Study conclusions and caveats: Common variable immunodeficiency TCR beta sequences reportedly had fewer deletions and N-nucleotide insertions.

Germline V lookup: CDR1 SQVTM, CDR2 ANQGSEA. V was cut by 1 base and J by 6 bases, with 17 bases left in between. This CDR3 region has 15 residues. Repertoires were generated with immunoSEQ multiplex PCR, while TCRdb's copy carries only in-frame clones and drops some. This sample has about 20,000 clones, each found more than once. The rearrangement uses TRBV29-1 and TRBJ2-3, with a weak D call TRBD2 (6 bases). Sequencing was performed on peripheral blood mononuclear cells. This TCR was sampled from a human donor with common variable immunodeficiency. CDR3 sequence reads: CSVEGSSAFRDTQYF. The part of the CDR3 DNA that was read is TGCAGCGTTGAAGGGTCTAGCGCCTTCCGGGATACG.